The 2 T cell receptor delta chains given below trace back to one sample, sequenced in a study of gamma-delta chains in newborns, infants, children (dated by TCRdb to the late 2010s). TCRdb lists the instrument as Illumina MiSeq. Via CATT, TCRdb reprocessed the public reads, and rows with identical DNA were then joined. For this sample there are 4,000 to 5,000 delta-chain clones; about 36% appear just once. Roughly 15% of the sample belongs to the ten largest clones. Sequenced input: blood. Every receptor here comes from a child who received the measles vaccine.

The chain carries TRDV1 and TRDJ1, with 13 bases that match TRDD3. The CDR3 is 22 residues long. Germline V lookup: CDR1 TSWWSYY, CDR2 QGS. The V and J ends lost 3 bases and 0 bases, in that order; junction bases with no gene match: 19. The CDR3 DNA reads as TGTGCTCTTGGGGACGTTCCTACTTGGGACTGGGGGATACGCCCGTACACCGATAAACTCATCTTT. Encoded protein: CALGDVPTWDWGIRPYTDKLIF.

A note on this clone: It differs at one base from a far larger clone, so likely a read error. The chain uses TRDV1 and TRDJ1; 11 bases agree with TRDD3. Germline V CDR1 and CDR2: TSWWSYY, QGS. The CDR3 loop spans 22 amino acids. CDR3 in DNA: TGTGCTCTTAGGGAATCCCCTGGGGGATACTTTTGGGCGTACGATTACACCGATAAACTCATCTTT. This sequence encodes CALRESPGGYFWAYDYTDKLIF.